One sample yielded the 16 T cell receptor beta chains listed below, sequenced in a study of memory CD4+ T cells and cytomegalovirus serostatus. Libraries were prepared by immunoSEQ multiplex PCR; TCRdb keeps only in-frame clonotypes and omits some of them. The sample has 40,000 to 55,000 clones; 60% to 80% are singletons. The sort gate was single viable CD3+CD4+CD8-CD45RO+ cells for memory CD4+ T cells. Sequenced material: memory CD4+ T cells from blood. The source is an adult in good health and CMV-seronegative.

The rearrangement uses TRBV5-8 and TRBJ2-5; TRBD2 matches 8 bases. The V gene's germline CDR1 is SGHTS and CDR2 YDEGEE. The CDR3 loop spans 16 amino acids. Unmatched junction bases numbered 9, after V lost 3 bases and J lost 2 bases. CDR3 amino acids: CASSWGSGKPQETQYF. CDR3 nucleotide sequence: TGTGCCAGCAGCTGGGGTAGCGGGAAACCTCAAGAGACCCAGTACTTC.

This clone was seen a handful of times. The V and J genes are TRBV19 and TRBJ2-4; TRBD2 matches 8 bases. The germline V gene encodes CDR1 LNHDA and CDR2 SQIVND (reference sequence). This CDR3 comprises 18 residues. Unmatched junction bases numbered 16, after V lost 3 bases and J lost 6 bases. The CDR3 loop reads CASSINPGLAVRRNIQYF. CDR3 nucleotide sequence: TGTGCCAGTAGTATCAACCCAGGACTAGCCGTACGGCGAAACATTCAGTACTTC.

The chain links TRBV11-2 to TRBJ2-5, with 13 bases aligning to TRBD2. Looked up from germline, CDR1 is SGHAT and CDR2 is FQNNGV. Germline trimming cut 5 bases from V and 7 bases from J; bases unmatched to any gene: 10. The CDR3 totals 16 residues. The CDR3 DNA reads TGTGCCAGCAGCCCACGGACTAGCGGGAGTGGAGGGACCCAGTACTTC. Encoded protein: CASSPRTSGSGGTQYF.

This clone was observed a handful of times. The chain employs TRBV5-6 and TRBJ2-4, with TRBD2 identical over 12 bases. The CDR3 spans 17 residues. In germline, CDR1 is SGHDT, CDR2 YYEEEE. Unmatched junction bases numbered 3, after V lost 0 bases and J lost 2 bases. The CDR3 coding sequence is TGTGCCAGCAGCTTGGCTAGCGGGAGGGCGACCAAAAACATTCAGTACTTC. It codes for CASSLASGRATKNIQYF. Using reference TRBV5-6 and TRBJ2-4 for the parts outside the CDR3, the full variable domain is DAGVTQSPTHLIKTRGQQVTLRCSPKSGHDTVSWYQQALGQGPQFIFQYYEEEERQRGNFPDRFSGHQFPNYSSELNVNALLLGDSALYLCASSLASGRATKNIQYFGAGTRLSVL.

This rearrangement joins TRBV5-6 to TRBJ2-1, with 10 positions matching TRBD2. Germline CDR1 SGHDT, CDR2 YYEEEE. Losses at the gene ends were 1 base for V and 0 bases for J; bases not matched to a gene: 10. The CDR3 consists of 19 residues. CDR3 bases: TGTGCCAGCAGCTTGATTTCGCATAGCGGGAGGAGCTCCTACAATGAGCAGTTCTTC. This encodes CASSLISHSGRSSYNEQFF. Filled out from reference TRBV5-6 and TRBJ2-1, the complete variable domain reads DAGVTQSPTHLIKTRGQQVTLRCSPKSGHDTVSWYQQALGQGPQFIFQYYEEEERQRGNFPDRFSGHQFPNYSSELNVNALLLGDSALYLCASSLISHSGRSSYNEQFFGPGTRLTVL.

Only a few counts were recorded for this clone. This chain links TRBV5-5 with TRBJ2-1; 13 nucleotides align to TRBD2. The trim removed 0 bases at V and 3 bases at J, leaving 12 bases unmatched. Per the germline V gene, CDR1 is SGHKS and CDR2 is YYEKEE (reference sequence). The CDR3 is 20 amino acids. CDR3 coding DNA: TGTGCCAGCAGCTTGGGACTAGCGGGAGGCTCCCGTATGGGCTACAATGAGCAGTTCTTC. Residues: CASSLGLAGGSRMGYNEQFF.

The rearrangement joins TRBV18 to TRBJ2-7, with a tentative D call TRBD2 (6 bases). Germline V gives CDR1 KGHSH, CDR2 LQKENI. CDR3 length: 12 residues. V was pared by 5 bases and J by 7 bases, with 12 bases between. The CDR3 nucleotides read TGTGCCAGCTCATCCTTAGCGGAGGAGCAGTACTTC. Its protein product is CASSSLAEEQYF.

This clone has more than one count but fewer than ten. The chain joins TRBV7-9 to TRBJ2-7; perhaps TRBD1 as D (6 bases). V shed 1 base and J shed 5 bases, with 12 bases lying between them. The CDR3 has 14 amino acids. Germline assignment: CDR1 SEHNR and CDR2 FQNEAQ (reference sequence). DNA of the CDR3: TGTGCCAGCAGCTTAGGTCAGGGGAACCACGAGCAGTACTTC. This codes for CASSLGQGNHEQYF.

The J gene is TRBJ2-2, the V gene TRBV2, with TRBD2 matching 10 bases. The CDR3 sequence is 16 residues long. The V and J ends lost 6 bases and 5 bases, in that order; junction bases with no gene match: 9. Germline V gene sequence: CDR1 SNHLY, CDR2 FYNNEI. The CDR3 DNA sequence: TGTGCCAGCAGCGAGCTAGCGGGAGTCCCAACCGGGGAGCTGTTTTTT. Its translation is CASSELAGVPTGELFF. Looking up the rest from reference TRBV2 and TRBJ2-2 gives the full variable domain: EPEVTQTPSHQVTQMGQEVILRCVPISNHLYFYWYRQILGQKVEFLVSFYNNEISEKSEIFDDQFSVERPDGSNFTLKIRSTKLEDSAMYFCASSELAGVPTGELFFGEGSRLTVL.

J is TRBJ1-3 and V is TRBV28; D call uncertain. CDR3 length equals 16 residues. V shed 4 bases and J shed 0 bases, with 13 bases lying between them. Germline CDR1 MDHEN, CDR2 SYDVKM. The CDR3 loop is CASSSFTAFSGNTIYF. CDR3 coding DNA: TGTGCCAGCAGTTCTTTTACGGCATTCTCTGGAAACACCATATATTTT.

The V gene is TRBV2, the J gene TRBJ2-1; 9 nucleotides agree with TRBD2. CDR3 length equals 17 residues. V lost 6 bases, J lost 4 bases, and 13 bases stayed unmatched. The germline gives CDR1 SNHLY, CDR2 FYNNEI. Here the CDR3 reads CASRGTSSGRAYNEQFF. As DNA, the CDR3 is TGTGCCAGCAGGGGGACTAGCAGTGGGCGGGCGTACAATGAGCAGTTCTTC.

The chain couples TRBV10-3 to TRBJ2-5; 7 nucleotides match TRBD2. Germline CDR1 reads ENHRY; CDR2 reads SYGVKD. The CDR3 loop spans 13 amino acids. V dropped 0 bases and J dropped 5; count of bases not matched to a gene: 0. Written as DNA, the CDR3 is TGTGCCATCAGTGAGTCTAGCGGGGAGACCCAGTACTTC. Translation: CAISESSGETQYF.

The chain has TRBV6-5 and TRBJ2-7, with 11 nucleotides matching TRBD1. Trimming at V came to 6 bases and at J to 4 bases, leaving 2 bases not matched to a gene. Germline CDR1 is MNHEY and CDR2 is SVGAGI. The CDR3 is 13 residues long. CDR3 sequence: CASRRDRGYEQYF. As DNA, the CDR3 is TGTGCCAGCAGAAGGGACAGGGGGTACGAGCAGTACTTC.

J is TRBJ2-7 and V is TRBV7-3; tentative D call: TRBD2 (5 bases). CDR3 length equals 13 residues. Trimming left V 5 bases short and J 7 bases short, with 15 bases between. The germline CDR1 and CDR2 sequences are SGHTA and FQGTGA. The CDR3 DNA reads TGTGCCAGCAGCCCCCGGGATAGTCAAGAGCAGTACTTC. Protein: CASSPRDSQEQYF.

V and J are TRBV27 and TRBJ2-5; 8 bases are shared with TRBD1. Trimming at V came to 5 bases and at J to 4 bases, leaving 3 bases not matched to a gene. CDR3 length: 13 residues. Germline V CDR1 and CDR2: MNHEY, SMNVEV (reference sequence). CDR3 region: CASSKTGVETQYF. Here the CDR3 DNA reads TGTGCCAGCAGTAAGACAGGGGTAGAGACCCAGTACTTC.

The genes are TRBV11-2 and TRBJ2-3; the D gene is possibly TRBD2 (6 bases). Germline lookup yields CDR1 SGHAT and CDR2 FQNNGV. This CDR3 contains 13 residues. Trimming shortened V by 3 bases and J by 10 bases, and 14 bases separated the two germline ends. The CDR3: CASSLLTSRAQYF. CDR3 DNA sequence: TGTGCCAGCAGCTTGCTGACTAGTCGGGCGCAGTATTTT.